This TCR beta chain was sequenced for a study of T-cell reconstitution after alpha-beta-depleted transplantation in children. This clonotype was recorded a few times. CDR1 is DFQATT and CDR2 is SNEGSKA in the germline V gene (reference sequence). The ends lost 0 bases at V and 5 bases at J; junction bases unmatched: 8. The CDR3 has 16 amino acids. Unique molecular identifiers were incorporated during preparation of the TCRbeta library. In TCRdb, the PCR reads were re-called with MiXCR into one record per CDR3 protein. The sample lists 580,000 or so distinct CDR3 sequences; around 23% were seen once. The receptor was isolated from a boy under two years old who had a stem cell transplant for acute myeloid leukemia, so the T cells may come from the graft donor. The chain couples TRBV20-1 to TRBJ2-5, with TRBD2 identical over 11 bases. The sequences come from PBMCs, mostly from graft donor cells, collected 360 days after TCRalphabeta/CD19-depleted stem cell transplant. In DNA form, the CDR3 reads TGCAGTGCTAGAGATGGAGGGCTAGCGGGGGGTGAGACCCAGTACTTC. Protein: CSARDGGLAGGETQYF.